The 32 T cell receptor beta chains in this list originate from one sample, sequenced in a study of shared clonotypes between healthy human individuals. Profiling relied on immunoSEQ multiplex PCR, and the TCRdb table lists in-frame clones only, not all of them. The data show some 490,000 clones, more than 65% seen once. Input material: PBMCs. All receptors derive from a middle-aged woman in good health. Some clones in this sample may be carry-over from other donors' samples.

A note on this clone: A much larger clone lies one base from this, so it may be a read error. In the same sample, other DNA sequences code for this CDR3. This chain uses TRBV9 with TRBJ2-1; D is perhaps TRBD2 (6 bases). CDR3 length equals 18 residues. Looked up from germline, CDR1 is SGDLS and CDR2 is YYNGEE. CDR3 region: CASSDSGTPILSYNEQFF. The CDR3 DNA is TGTGCCAGTAGCGACTCCGGGACTCCCATCCTCTCCTACAATGAGCAGTTCTTC.

Remarks on this clone: With a far larger clone one base away, a read error is the likely cause. DNA for the CDR3: TGTACCAGCAGCGTCACAACTGCAGGGGGCTCTGGGGCCAACGTCCTGACTTTC. This sequence encodes CTSSVTTAGGSGANVLTF. The genes are TRBV9 and TRBJ2-6; 7 bases align to TRBD1. The V gene's germline CDR1 is SGDLS and CDR2 YYNGEE. There are 18 residues in the CDR3. Supplemented by reference TRBV9 and TRBJ2-6, the full variable domain reads DSGVTQTPKHLITATGQRVTLRCSPRSGDLSVYWYQQSLDQGLQFLIQYYNGEERAKGNILERFSAQQFPDLHSELNLSSLELGDSALYFCTSSVTTAGGSGANVLTFGAGSRLTVL.

On this clone itself: A read error is the likely source, as a far larger clone sits one nucleotide away. The chain recombines TRBV5-1 with TRBJ2-3, with TRBD1 as a possible D gene (6 bases). CDR3 length equals 13 residues. Germline values: CDR1 SGHRS, CDR2 YFSETQ. V was trimmed by 2 bases and J by 5 bases, leaving 9 bases between them. CDR3 loop: CASSFTGIDTQYF. CDR3 nucleotides: TGCGCCAGCAGCTTTACAGGGATAGATACGCAGTATTTT. The variable domain in full, with the rest retrieved from reference TRBV5-1 and TRBJ2-3, is KAGVTQTPRYLIKTRGQQVTLSCSPISGHRSVSWYQQTPGQGLQFLFEYFSETQRNKGNFPGRFSGRQFSNSRSEMNVSTLELGDSALYLCASSFTGIDTQYFGPGTRLTVL.

A remark on this clone: A single base is all that separates this from a far larger clone, so a read error is likely. The J gene is TRBJ2-6, the V gene TRBV2; no definite D call. Trimming left V 5 bases short and J 2 bases short, with 10 bases between. The length of the CDR3 is 15 residues. Germline lookup yields CDR1 SNHLY and CDR2 FYNNEI. The DNA for the CDR3 is TGTGCCAGCAGTTCCCTTATGACTGGGGCCAACGTCCTGACTTTC. Its protein product is CASSSLMTGANVLTF.

Turning to this clone: A far larger clone is one base from this, pointing to a likely read error. The V call is TRBV14, the J call TRBJ2-1; TRBD2 matches at 9 bases. The CDR3 is 15 residues long. CDR1 SGHDN and CDR2 FVKESK come from the germline V gene. Germline trimming cut 1 base from V and 8 bases from J; bases unmatched to any gene: 6. The CDR3 region is CASSQGQREAHEQFF. CDR3 coding DNA: TGTGCCAGCAGCCAAGGTCAGCGGGAGGCCCATGAGCAGTTCTTC.

This clone was found many times. The sample contains more than one DNA sequence encoding this CDR3. The J gene is TRBJ2-1, the V gene TRBV15, with a tentative D call TRBD2 (7 bases). CDR3 length: 15 residues. Trimming took off 3 bases at V and 4 bases at J, with 13 bases between the two ends. In germline, CDR1 is LNHNV, CDR2 YYDKDF (reference sequence). This chain's CDR3 is CATSRGGREYNEQFF. CDR3 coding DNA: TGTGCCACCAGCAGGGGGGGGCGGGAGTACAATGAGCAGTTCTTC.

In the case of this clone: A far larger clone is just one base off, so this is likely a read error. The CDR3 is CTWAPTTDTQYF. The CDR3, as DNA: TGTACCTGGGCCCCGACCACAGATACGCAGTATTTT. This chain links TRBV30 with TRBJ2-3; D unclear. CDR1 and CDR2 from the germline V gene are GTSNPN and SVGIG (reference sequence). There are 12 residues in the CDR3. The variable domain in full, with the rest retrieved from reference TRBV30 and TRBJ2-3, is SQTIHQWPATLVQPVGSPLSLECTVEGTSNPNLYWYRQAAGRGLQLLFYSVGIGQISSEVPQNLSASRPQDRQFILSSKKLLLSDSGFYLCTWAPTTDTQYFGPGTRLTVL.

This clone was recorded once. The rearrangement uses TRBV4-2 and TRBJ1-5, with unresolved D. The CDR3 covers 13 residues. CDR1 LGHNA and CDR2 YNFKEQ come from the germline V gene. Trimming cost V 0 bases and J 8 bases, with 8 bases left between them. CDR3 bases: TGTGCCAGCAGCCAAGAGGCTCGGGAGCCCCAGCATTTT. Amino acid sequence: CASSQEAREPQHF.

A remark on this clone: A far larger clone is a single base away, which makes a read error likely. The V call is TRBV7-8, the J call TRBJ1-1; D uncertain. This CDR3 is built from 13 residues. V shed 1 base and J shed 11 bases, with 14 bases lying between them. Germline values: CDR1 SGHVS, CDR2 FQNEAQ. CDR3 nucleotide sequence: TGTGCCAGCAGCTTAGGATGGCAGTGGTGGGCTTTCTTT. It yields the protein CASSLGWQWWAFF.

The chain employs TRBV11-2 and TRBJ2-3, with 10 positions matching TRBD1. CDR3 length: 15 amino acids. Per the germline V gene, CDR1 is SGHAT and CDR2 is FQNNGV. Germline trimming cut 4 bases from V and 3 bases from J; bases unmatched to any gene: 4. The DNA of the CDR3 is TGTGCCAGCAGCTGGGGACAGGGGCATACAGATACGCAGTATTTT. This codes for CASSWGQGHTDTQYF. Filled out from reference TRBV11-2 and TRBJ2-3, the complete variable domain reads EAGVAQSPRYKIIEKRQSVAFWCNPISGHATLYWYQQILGQGPKLLIQFQNNGVVDDSQLPKDRFSAERLKGVDSTLKIQPAKLEDSAVYLCASSWGQGHTDTQYFGPGTRLTVL.

The rearrangement uses TRBV2 and TRBJ2-7; D call uncertain. This CDR3 has 13 residues. V gave up 1 base and J gave up 5 bases, with 9 bases separating them. The germline V gene has CDR1 SNHLY and CDR2 FYNNEI. CDR3 protein: CASSEGLRDEQYF. The DNA of the CDR3 is TGTGCCAGCAGTGAAGGACTTCGCGACGAGCAGTACTTC.

This clone was counted a single time. One junction end disagrees with the germline gene, perhaps due to a read error. The V and J genes are TRBV30 and TRBJ1-1, with D unresolved. CDR1 is GTSNPN, CDR2 SVGIG, per germline (reference sequence). CDR3 length: 17 amino acids. The chain's CDR3 is CAWSAGLTSTLGTEASF. CDR3 nucleotide sequence: TGTGCCTGGAGCGCCGGTCTTACCTCAACCTTGGGCACTGAAGCTTCCTTT.

This chain connects TRBV28 to TRBJ1-5; D remains ambiguous. This CDR3 comprises 15 residues. V lost 6 bases and J 7 bases, leaving 19 bases between the germline ends. Germline lookup yields CDR1 MDHEN and CDR2 SYDVKM. CDR3: CASRLQDRVVQPQHF. DNA for the CDR3: TGTGCCAGCAGGCTCCAGGATAGGGTAGTACAGCCCCAGCATTTT.

Turning to this clone: A read error is likely here: a far larger clone is one base away. Other DNA sequences from this sample encode an identical CDR3 as well. The chain carries TRBV7-2 and TRBJ2-7; D not certain. This CDR3 region has 12 residues. Germline CDR1 SGHTA, CDR2 FQGNSA. CDR3 region: CASSYDAYEQYF. The CDR3 DNA reads as TGTGCCAGCAGTTACGATGCCTACGAGCAATACTTC.

The chain carries TRBV6-6 and TRBJ2-7; TRBD2 agrees at 11 bases. CDR1 is MNHNY and CDR2 is SVGAGI in the germline V gene (reference sequence). The CDR3 runs to 16 residues. Losses at the gene ends were 0 bases for V and 5 bases for J; bases not matched to a gene: 6. This CDR3 is CASSYSGLAGGNEQYF. CDR3 DNA: TGTGCCAGCAGTTACTCGGGGCTAGCGGGAGGAAACGAGCAGTACTTC.

CDR3 protein: CASSGRAAFFLHPRNQPQHF. The CDR3 DNA reads TGCGCCAGCAGTGGGAGGGCAGCGTTCTTCCTCCACCCCCGCAATCAGCCCCAGCATTTT. V and J are TRBV10-1 and TRBJ1-5; D not certain. V gave up 4 bases and J gave up 2 bases, with 27 bases separating them. This CDR3 spans 20 amino acids. Germline lookup yields CDR1 WNHNN and CDR2 SYGVQD (reference sequence).

Details on this clone: A far larger clone lies a single base away; this is likely a read error. The DNA for the CDR3 is TGTGCCTGGCACATATTCTCTGGAAGCACCATATATTTT. Residues: CAWHIFSGSTIYF. The rearrangement joins TRBV30 to TRBJ1-3; D unresolved. From germline, CDR1 is GTSNPN and CDR2 SVGIG (reference sequence). This CDR3 has 13 amino acids.

About this clone: This may arise from a read error, as a much more abundant clone is one base away. Other nucleotide sequences in the sample specify the same CDR3. The chain couples TRBV11-2 to TRBJ1-5, with D uncertain. In germline, CDR1 is SGHAT, CDR2 FQNNGV. Trimming took 6 bases from V and 2 from J, leaving 14 bases between them. This CDR3 has 15 residues. CDR3 region: CASSNGPPGNQPQHF. The CDR3 DNA reads as TGTGCCAGCAGTAACGGACCACCGGGCAATCAGCCCCAGCATTTT. Looking up the rest from reference TRBV11-2 and TRBJ1-5 gives the full variable domain: EAGVAQSPRYKIIEKRQSVAFWCNPISGHATLYWYQQILGQGPKLLIQFQNNGVVDDSQLPKDRFSAERLKGVDSTLKIQPAKLEDSAVYLCASSNGPPGNQPQHFGDGTRLSIL.

The chain couples TRBV27 to TRBJ1-3, with D tentatively TRBD1 (6 bases). Germline V gene data show CDR1 as MNHEY and CDR2 as SMNVEV (reference sequence). CDR3 length: 14 amino acids. V dropped 6 bases and J dropped 4 bases, with 13 bases sitting between them. DNA of the CDR3: TGTGCCAGCAGGGAGATAGGACAGGGAAACACCATATATTTT. It encodes CASREIGQGNTIYF.

The V and J genes are TRBV5-1 and TRBJ2-6, with D possibly being TRBD2 (6 bases). The CDR3 contains 19 residues. Germline V lookup: CDR1 SGHRS, CDR2 YFSETQ. V was pared by 0 bases and J by 0 bases, with 16 bases between. Written as DNA, the CDR3 is TGCGCCAGCAGCTTGGGTGATAGCGGACCTTTCTCTGGGGCCAACGTCCTGACTTTC. It yields the protein CASSLGDSGPFSGANVLTF.

The gene calls are TRBV28 and TRBJ2-3; perhaps TRBD1 as D (6 bases). The CDR3 has 15 residues. The V gene lost 4 bases and the J gene lost 4 bases, with 15 bases spanning the gap. Germline CDR1 is MDHEN and CDR2 is SYDVKM. The CDR3 loop reads CASSWSGVRADTQYF. The CDR3 DNA sequence: TGTGCCAGCAGTTGGTCAGGGGTTAGGGCAGATACGCAGTATTTT.

The chain uses TRBV10-2 and TRBJ1-2; D may be TRBD1 (6 bases). Trimming left V 5 bases short and J 2 bases short, with 9 bases between. CDR3 size: 13 residues. Germline V lookup: CDR1 WSHSY, CDR2 SAAADI. The chain's CDR3 is CASSYRENYGYTF. The CDR3 coding sequence is TGCGCCAGCAGTTACAGGGAAAACTATGGCTACACCTTC.

This chain connects TRBV18 to TRBJ2-7; 10 bases fit TRBD2. Germline CDR1 KGHSH, CDR2 LQKENI. The CDR3 covers 19 residues. The trim removed 3 bases at V and 0 bases at J, leaving 14 bases unmatched. The CDR3, as DNA: TGTGCCAGCTCACCTTGGGAACGGATAAGCGGGAGGGACTCCTACGAGCAGTACTTC. This codes for CASSPWERISGRDSYEQYF.

This clone turned up a few times. The gene calls are TRBV10-3 and TRBJ2-5, with D possibly TRBD2 on 6 matching bases. V lost 9 bases and J 2 bases, leaving 16 bases between the germline ends. The germline V gene encodes CDR1 ENHRY and CDR2 SYGVKD. This CDR3 spans 14 amino acids. The CDR3 region has the DNA TGTGCCATAGCCCAAAACGGGGGACAAGAGACCCAGTACTTC. This codes for CAIAQNGGQETQYF.

This clone has a single count. The CDR3 loop reads CASSVQAGGSYEQYF. The CDR3 DNA is TGTGCCAGCAGTGTTCAAGCGGGAGGATCCTACGAGCAGTACTTC. The gene calls are TRBV2 and TRBJ2-7; TRBD2 matches at 9 bases. Germline CDR1 SNHLY, CDR2 FYNNEI. The ends lost 4 bases at V and 1 base at J; junction bases unmatched: 5. The CDR3 is 15 residues long. The variable domain in full, completed from reference TRBV2 and TRBJ2-7, reads EPEVTQTPSHQVTQMGQEVILRCVPISNHLYFYWYRQILGQKVEFLVSFYNNEISEKSEIFDDQFSVERPDGSNFTLKIRSTKLEDSAMYFCASSVQAGGSYEQYFGPGTRLTVT.

The J gene is TRBJ2-7, the V gene TRBV11-2; tentatively, D is TRBD1 (7 bases). Germline V gene data show CDR1 as SGHAT and CDR2 as FQNNGV. The CDR3 is 17 amino acids. Trimming took 2 bases from V and 2 from J, leaving 19 bases between them. DNA of the CDR3: TGTGCCAGCAGCTTAACCGGCGGGACAGTAAGAACCTACGAGCAGTACTTC. Protein: CASSLTGGTVRTYEQYF.

This clone was counted between two and nine times. Its ends do not fully match the called genes, so a read error is possible. Within the sample, other DNA sequences also encode this same CDR3. V usage is TRBV7-9 and J usage is TRBJ2-7, with 7 positions matching TRBD2. The CDR3 contains 17 residues. Germline loops: CDR1 SEHNR, CDR2 FQNEAQ (reference sequence). CDR3 nucleotide sequence: TGCGCCAGCAGCCAAGGAGCGGGCAGCGGGGTCCGCTACGAGCAGTACTTC. Translated, it gives CASSQGAGSGVRYEQYF.

V is TRBV2 and J is TRBJ2-2; D might be TRBD1 (5 bases). The CDR3 sequence is 14 residues long. V lost 7 bases, J lost 4 bases, and 13 bases lay in between. Germline CDR1 SNHLY, CDR2 FYNNEI. The CDR3: CASIQGIGTGELFF. The CDR3 coding sequence is TGTGCCAGCATTCAGGGTATCGGCACCGGGGAGCTGTTTTTT.

The chain couples TRBV11-2 to TRBJ2-1; maybe TRBD2 (6 bases). Trimming took off 4 bases at V and 8 bases at J, with 21 bases between the two ends. Germline CDR1 and CDR2: SGHAT and FQNNGV. The CDR3 extends over 16 amino acids. This chain's CDR3 is CASSSPLGGIDYEQFF. For the CDR3, the DNA is TGTGCCAGCAGCTCCCCGTTGGGCGGGATTGATTATGAGCAGTTCTTC.

V usage is TRBV18 and J usage is TRBJ1-2; TRBD1 matches at 7 bases. This CDR3 has 14 residues. Germline CDR1 reads KGHSH; CDR2 reads LQKENI. The V segment lost 6 bases and the J segment 6 bases; nucleotides outside the gene matches: 10. The DNA of the CDR3 is TGTGCCAGCTCGCCCACAGGGGAAGGGAATGGCTACACCTTC. Translation: CASSPTGEGNGYTF.

Notes on this clone: A far larger clone is a single base away, which makes a read error likely. Here the CDR3 DNA reads TGCGCCGGCAGCCAAGTAGCTTACTACGAGCAGTACTTC. This translates into CAGSQVAYYEQYF. V gene TRBV4-1 combines with J gene TRBJ2-7; no clear D gene. Germline CDR1 MGHRA, CDR2 YSYEKL. This CDR3 is 13 amino acids long.

Only one count was recorded for this clone. The CDR3 DNA reads as TGTGCCATCGGGGTGGCGGGACCGAACACCGGGGAGCTGTTTTTT. It is translated as CAIGVAGPNTGELFF. The rearrangement links TRBV10-3 to TRBJ2-2, with D possibly being TRBD2 (6 bases). Trimming cost V 8 bases and J 0 bases, with 13 bases left between them. The CDR3 has 15 amino acids. CDR1 and CDR2 from the germline V gene are ENHRY and SYGVKD.